This TCR beta chain was observed in a study of response to subunit inactivated influenza vaccine. General study points: Authors proposed each seasonal influenza vaccination draws in few new T cells.

TCRdb re-called the RT-PCR reads with MiXCR, one entry per CDR3 protein. The sample yields 170,000 or so distinct CDR3 sequences, over 8.5% seen once. This clonotype has ten or more counts. Its antigen is unknown. The V gene end was trimmed by 6 bases and the J gene end by 4 bases; junction bases not matched to a gene: 6. From germline, CDR1 is DFQATT and CDR2 SNEGSKA (reference sequence). The CDR3 runs 12 residues. The origin of this receptor is a man between 50 and 69 years old who received an inactivated influenza vaccine. This sample comprised CD8+ T cells sorted from PBMCs, obtained around 25 months after vaccination. V and J are TRBV20-1 and TRBJ2-7, with 7 positions matching TRBD1. The CDR3 loop is CSAQQGLYEQYF. The CDR3 DNA reads TGCAGTGCGCAACAGGGGCTTTACGAGCAGTACTTC.